This TCR beta chain was recovered during a study of technical replicates of blood from several donors. Trimming took 7 bases from V and 8 from J, leaving 17 bases between them. The CDR3 runs to 13 residues. From germline, CDR1 is MNHNS and CDR2 SASEGT. Libraries were prepared by immunoSEQ multiplex PCR; TCRdb keeps only in-frame clonotypes and omits some of them. The sample yields 65,000 to 85,000 clones, over 90% seen once. Source material: T cells isolated from PBMCs. This receptor was taken from a human donor in good health. V and J are TRBV6-1 and TRBJ1-1; possibly TRBD1 for D (6 bases). The CDR3 loop reads CASTIGGQREAFF. For the CDR3, the DNA is TGTGCCAGCACCATCGGGGGGCAGAGGGAAGCTTTCTTT.